The source of this T cell receptor beta chain is a study of T cell responses to AZD1222 COVID-19 vaccine. Per germline, CDR1 MNHNY and CDR2 SVGAGI (reference sequence). The CDR3 is made up of 16 amino acids. The V segment lost 1 base and the J segment 3 bases; nucleotides outside the gene matches: 8. TCRdb's table, derived via immunoSEQ multiplex PCR, lists solely in-frame clones and lacks some. Seen here are tens of thousands of clones, 85% to 90% observed once, and the top ten hold 5%. Concerning this clone itself: The antigen is unknown.

Study findings and constraints: Vaccine-associated CD4 TCRs spanned spike, dominant at 160-218 and 743-854. Nearly half of unique spike-specific TCRs reportedly avoided B.1.351 and B.1.1.7 mutated regions.

The sequences come from peripheral blood, collected 28 days after the second AZD1222 dose. The TCR comes from an adult who received the AZD1222 COVID-19 vaccine. J is TRBJ2-7 and V is TRBV6-6, with 8 bases identical to TRBD1. The CDR3 reads CASSYLGQVPFYEQYF. In DNA, the CDR3 is TGTGCCAGCAGTTACTTGGGACAGGTGCCATTCTACGAGCAGTACTTC.